The 5 T cell receptor beta chains in this list originate from one sample, sequenced in a study of CD8+ T cells in alopecia areata. Isolated RNA was reverse transcribed into cDNA used as the sequencing template. The method was immunoSEQ multiplex PCR; TCRdb's version includes in-frame clones alone and lacks a portion of them. The sample contains about 200,000 clones, more than 55% of which appear only once. Sample: CD8+ T cells sorted from blood. All receptors come from a human donor in good health.

This clone is large in the sample. This chain joins TRBV7-8 and TRBJ1-5, with D possibly matching TRBD1 (6 bases). The CDR3 runs 15 residues. Germline CDR1 and CDR2: SGHVS and FQNEAQ. Trimming left V 5 bases short and J 6 bases short, with 17 bases between. This chain's CDR3 is CASSMLQGPSQPQHF. CDR3 bases: TGTGCCAGCAGCATGCTACAGGGCCCAAGTCAGCCCCAGCATTTT.

This chain links TRBV11-2 with TRBJ2-7, with D unresolved. Germline values: CDR1 SGHAT, CDR2 FQNNGV. This CDR3 comprises 14 residues. The V and J ends lost 4 bases and 2 bases respectively, with 12 bases between them. The DNA of the CDR3 is TGTGCCAGCAGCTCCCTGCCTGCCGCCTACGAGCAGTACTTC. Its translation is CASSSLPAAYEQYF.

V usage is TRBV29-1 and J usage is TRBJ1-1; TRBD1 matches 8 bases. CDR1 is SQVTM, CDR2 ANQGSEA, per germline. This CDR3 comprises 15 residues. Germline trimming cut 1 base from V and 1 base from J; bases unmatched to any gene: 5. The CDR3 is CSVEVVQGANTEAFF. CDR3 in DNA: TGCAGCGTTGAAGTTGTTCAGGGGGCGAACACTGAAGCTTTCTTT.

The rearrangement uses TRBV7-9 and TRBJ1-2, with 7 positions matching TRBD1. CDR1 is SEHNR, CDR2 FQNEAQ, per germline (reference sequence). J was trimmed by 0 bases and V by 4 bases; bases with no gene match: 11. This CDR3 is 17 amino acids long. The CDR3 sequence: CASSSGKGQNTNYGYTF. CDR3 bases: TGTGCCAGCAGCTCAGGAAAGGGACAGAATACTAACTATGGCTACACCTTC.

The chain combines TRBV5-4 with TRBJ1-1; 8 positions agree with TRBD1. Per germline, CDR1 SGHNT and CDR2 YYREEE (reference sequence). V dropped 0 bases and J dropped 7; count of bases not matched to a gene: 8. The CDR3 length is 15 residues. The chain's CDR3 is CASSLVVDRGGEAFF. DNA for the CDR3: TGTGCCAGCAGCTTGGTGGTAGACAGGGGAGGTGAAGCTTTCTTT.